This T cell receptor beta chain is from a study of tissue T cells after allogeneic stem cell transplantation (dated by TCRdb to 2022 to 2024). Study-wide context: Roughly seven adult allo-HCT recipients with steroid-refractory GVHD were prospectively enrolled in a research-autopsy study over a three-year period. Gastrointestinal GVHD was present in all GVHD patients, several lines of GVHD-directed therapy were administered to all GVHD patients, and skin involvement was additionally present in 4 or 5 GVHD patients. Pre-transplant PBMCs, which were of recipient origin, were available from roughly 5 GVHD patients. Grafts from donors were received by all GVHD patients, with several grafts being unmodified and three being CD34-selected to deplete T cells. The human arm was a prospective observational study without blinding or randomization. The study profiled TCR beta repertoires in many tissues obtained from research autopsies of patients with and without GVHD, and also in mouse models of GVHD. For viably preserved blood and marrow, CD3+ T cells were flow-sorted when cell numbers allowed, whereas DNA was extracted directly from smaller samples. The full study reports these points: Within patients, how anatomically similar the tissues were was a key factor in shaping TCR repertoire composition, regardless of disease or transplant status. Few T cell clones were found to be shared across patients, but shared repertoire signatures across patients were revealed in a tissue-specific fashion by motif-based clustering. In both patients and mice, T cells from blood and spleen covered only a limited part of the TCR repertoire found in tissues. A small and clinically heterogeneous patient cohort was studied, and sampling depth was acknowledged as a limitation. Which tissue TCRs were alloreactive or antigen-specific was not determined in the study, and some of the clones might have been host cells that persisted.

The time point label, read with the paper, signifies: recipient (host-origin) PBMCs collected before allo-HCT. Trimming at the junction amounts to 0 bases on V and 7 bases on J, and the germline ends lie 19 bases apart. Taken from the germline V gene, the CDR1 and CDR2 loops are MGHRA and YSYEKL. The CDR3 contains 17 residues, cysteine and phenylalanine counted. Only CDR3 DNA remains: 51 bases, in frame from the first base. The method was the immunoSEQ multiplex PCR assay. Adaptive Biotechnologies performed TCRbeta CDR3 sequencing at survey depth and reported CDR3 sequences, V/J genes, productive frequency, and template counts. Amplification of TCR beta CDR3 regions was performed from genomic DNA rather than from RNA. As for how the authors treated the data: Jensen-Shannon divergence served to quantify pairwise repertoire overlap between tissues, with 0 meaning identical and 1 meaning complete divergence. Tissues were clustered by single-linkage agglomerative hierarchical clustering of pairwise JSD values, and the clustering results were displayed as dendrograms. GLIPH2 was run on all patient samples with simulation_depth 1000, kmer_min_depth 3 and cdr3_length_cutoff 8, and groups with more than two unique CDR3s were retained. A standardized tissue-overlap score was calculated by extrapolating Jaccard GLIPH-group overlap across patients to a standard repertoire size of 1000 clones. To look at how diversity was associated with clinical or experimental variables, linear mixed-effect models were used, with tissue treated as a fixed effect and individual treated as a random effect. In TCRdb, the immuneACCESS table is reduced to in-frame sequences with V and J assigned. These tables do not hold every clone; where another copy was compared, an unresolved V gene accounts for under half, and the others remain unexplained. The DNA was the basis for D and trimming; V, J and clone size are from that table. The sample table holds tens of thousands of clones, of which roughly 92% were seen once. The ten most abundant clones make up about 3.8% of the sample.

As for this clone: No cognate antigen has been identified for it. Per-base quality was not reported, and no clone a single base away is much larger than it.

This specimen was blood, taken before transplantation. This receptor was identified in a woman aged 35 to 70 who later had graft-versus-host disease after an allogeneic stem cell transplant. The chain couples TRBV4-1 to TRBJ2-1; TRBD2 could be the D gene, as 6 bases match. The CDR3 in this case is CASSQDRESGQKNEQFF. The DNA sequence is TGCGCCAGCAGCCAAGATCGGGAAAGCGGGCAAAAGAATGAGCAGTTCTTC.